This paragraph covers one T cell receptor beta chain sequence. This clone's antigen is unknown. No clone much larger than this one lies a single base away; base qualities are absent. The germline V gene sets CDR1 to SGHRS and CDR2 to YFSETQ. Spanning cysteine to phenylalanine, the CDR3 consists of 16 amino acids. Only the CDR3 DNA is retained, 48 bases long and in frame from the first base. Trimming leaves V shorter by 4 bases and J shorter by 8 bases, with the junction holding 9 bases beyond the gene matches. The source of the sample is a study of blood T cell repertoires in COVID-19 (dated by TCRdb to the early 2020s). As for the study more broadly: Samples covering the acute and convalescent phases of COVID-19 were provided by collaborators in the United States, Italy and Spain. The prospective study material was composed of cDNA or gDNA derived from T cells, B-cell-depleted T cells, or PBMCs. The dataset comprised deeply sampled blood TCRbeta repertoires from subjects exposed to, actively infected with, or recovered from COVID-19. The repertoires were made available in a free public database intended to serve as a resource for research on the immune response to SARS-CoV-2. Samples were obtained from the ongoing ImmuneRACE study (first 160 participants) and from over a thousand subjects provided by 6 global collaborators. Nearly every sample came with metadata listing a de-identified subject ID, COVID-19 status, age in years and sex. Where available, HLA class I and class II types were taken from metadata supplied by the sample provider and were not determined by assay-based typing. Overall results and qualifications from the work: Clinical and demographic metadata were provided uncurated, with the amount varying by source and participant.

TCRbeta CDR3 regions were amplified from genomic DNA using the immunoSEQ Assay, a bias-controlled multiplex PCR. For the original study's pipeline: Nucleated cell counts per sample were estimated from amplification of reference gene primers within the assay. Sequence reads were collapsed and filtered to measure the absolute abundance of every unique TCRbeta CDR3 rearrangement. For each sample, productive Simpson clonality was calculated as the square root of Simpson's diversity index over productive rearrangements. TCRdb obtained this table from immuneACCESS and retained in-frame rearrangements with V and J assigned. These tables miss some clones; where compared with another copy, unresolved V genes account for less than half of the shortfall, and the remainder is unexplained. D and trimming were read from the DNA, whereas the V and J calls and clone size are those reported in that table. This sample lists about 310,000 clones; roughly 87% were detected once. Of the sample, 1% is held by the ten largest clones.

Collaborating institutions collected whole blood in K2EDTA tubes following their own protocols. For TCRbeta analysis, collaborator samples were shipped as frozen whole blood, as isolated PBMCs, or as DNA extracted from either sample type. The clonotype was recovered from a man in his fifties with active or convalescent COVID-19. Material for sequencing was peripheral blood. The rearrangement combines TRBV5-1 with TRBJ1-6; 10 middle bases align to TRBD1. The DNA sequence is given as TGCGCCAGCAGCGCGGTCAAAGGGACAGGGGATTCACCCCTCCACTTT. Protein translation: CASSAVKGTGDSPLHF.